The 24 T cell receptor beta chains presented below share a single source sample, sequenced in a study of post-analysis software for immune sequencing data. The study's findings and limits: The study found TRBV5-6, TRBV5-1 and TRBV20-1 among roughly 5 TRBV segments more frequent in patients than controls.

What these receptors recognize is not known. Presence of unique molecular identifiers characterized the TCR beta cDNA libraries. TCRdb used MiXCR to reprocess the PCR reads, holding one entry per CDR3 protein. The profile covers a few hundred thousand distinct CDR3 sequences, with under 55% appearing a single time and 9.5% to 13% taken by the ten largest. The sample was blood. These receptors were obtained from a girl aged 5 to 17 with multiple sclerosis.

The CDR3 here is CASSQGGRSGNTIYF. In DNA form, the CDR3 reads TGCGCCAGCAGCCAAGGGGGCCGCTCTGGAAACACCATATATTTT. V and J are TRBV4-3 and TRBJ1-3; D perhaps matches TRBD1 (5 bases). The V and J ends lost 1 base and 0 bases respectively, with 7 bases between them. Germline V gene data show CDR1 as LGHNA and CDR2 as YSLEER. The CDR3 length is 15 residues.

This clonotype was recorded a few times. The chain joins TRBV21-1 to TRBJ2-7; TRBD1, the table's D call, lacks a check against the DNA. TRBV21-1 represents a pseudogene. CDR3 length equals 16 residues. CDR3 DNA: TGTGCCAGCAGCTTCCCGGCCCAGGACAGGGCCCACGAGCAGTACTTC. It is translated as CASSFPAQDRAHEQYF.

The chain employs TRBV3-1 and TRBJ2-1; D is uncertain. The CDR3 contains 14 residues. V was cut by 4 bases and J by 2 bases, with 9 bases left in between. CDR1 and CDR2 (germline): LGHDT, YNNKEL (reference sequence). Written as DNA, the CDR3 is TGTGCCAGCAGCCTATCAACTACCTACAATGAGCAGTTCTTC. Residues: CASSLSTTYNEQFF.

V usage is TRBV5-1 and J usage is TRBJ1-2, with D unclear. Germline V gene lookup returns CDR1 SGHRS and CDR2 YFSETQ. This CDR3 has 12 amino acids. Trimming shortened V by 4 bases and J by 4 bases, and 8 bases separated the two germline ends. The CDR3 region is CASSKPAYGYTF. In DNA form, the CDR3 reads TGCGCCAGCAGCAAGCCAGCCTATGGCTACACCTTC.

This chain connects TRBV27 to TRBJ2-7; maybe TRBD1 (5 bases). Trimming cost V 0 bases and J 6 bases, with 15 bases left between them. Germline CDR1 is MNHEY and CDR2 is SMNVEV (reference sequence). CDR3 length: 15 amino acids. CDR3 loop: CASSLSGQVPCEQYF. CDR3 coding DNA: TGTGCCAGCAGTTTATCGGGGCAGGTTCCCTGCGAGCAGTACTTC.

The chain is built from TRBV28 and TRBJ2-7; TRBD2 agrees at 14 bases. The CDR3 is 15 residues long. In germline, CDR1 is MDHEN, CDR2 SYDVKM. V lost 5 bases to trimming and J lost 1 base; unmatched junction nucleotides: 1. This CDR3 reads CASSRTSGRSYEQYF. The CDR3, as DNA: TGTGCCAGCAGTCGGACTAGCGGGAGGTCCTACGAGCAGTACTTC.

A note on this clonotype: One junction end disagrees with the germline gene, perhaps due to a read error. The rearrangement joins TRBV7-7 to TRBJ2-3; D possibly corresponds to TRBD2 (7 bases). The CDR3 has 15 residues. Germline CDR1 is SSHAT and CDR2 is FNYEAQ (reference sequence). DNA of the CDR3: TGTGCTAGCAGCTCATCCGGGGGGCATACAGATACGCAGTATTTT. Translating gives CASSSSGGHTDTQYF.

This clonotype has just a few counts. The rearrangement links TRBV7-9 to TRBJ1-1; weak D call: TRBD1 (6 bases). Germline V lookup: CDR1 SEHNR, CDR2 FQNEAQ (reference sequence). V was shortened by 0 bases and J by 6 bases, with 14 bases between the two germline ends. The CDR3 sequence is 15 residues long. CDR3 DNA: TGTGCCAGCAGCTTAGCGGGAGGTCGACAGGCTGAAGCTTTCTTT. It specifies CASSLAGGRQAEAFF.

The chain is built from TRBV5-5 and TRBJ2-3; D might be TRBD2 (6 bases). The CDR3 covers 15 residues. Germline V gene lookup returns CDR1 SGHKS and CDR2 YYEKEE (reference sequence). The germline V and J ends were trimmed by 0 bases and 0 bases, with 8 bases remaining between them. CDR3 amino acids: CASSLAEGSTDTQYF. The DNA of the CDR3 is TGTGCCAGCAGCTTGGCGGAGGGGAGCACAGATACGCAGTATTTT.

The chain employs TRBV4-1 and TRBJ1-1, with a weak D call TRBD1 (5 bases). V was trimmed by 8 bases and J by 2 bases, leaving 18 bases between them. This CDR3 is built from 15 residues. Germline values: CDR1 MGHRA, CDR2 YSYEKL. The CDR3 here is CASLTVLRGNTEAFF. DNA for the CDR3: TGCGCCAGCCTCACAGTCCTGCGGGGCAACACTGAAGCTTTCTTT.

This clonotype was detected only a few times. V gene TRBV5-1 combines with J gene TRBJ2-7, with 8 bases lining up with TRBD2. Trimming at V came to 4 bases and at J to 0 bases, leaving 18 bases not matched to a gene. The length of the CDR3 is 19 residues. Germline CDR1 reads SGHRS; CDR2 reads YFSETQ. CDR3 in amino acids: CASSEGPAGVILNSYEQYF. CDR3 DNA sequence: TGCGCCAGCAGCGAGGGACCAGCGGGAGTCATTCTCAACTCCTACGAGCAGTACTTC.

CDR3 region: CSALTSGTWGQFF. CDR3 DNA sequence: TGCAGTGCCCTGACTAGCGGGACTTGGGGGCAGTTCTTC. This chain uses TRBV20-1 with TRBJ2-1; 11 bases are shared with TRBD2. Germline values: CDR1 DFQATT, CDR2 SNEGSKA (reference sequence). V was pared by 6 bases and J by 12 bases, with 10 bases of the junction left unmatched. This CDR3 contains 13 residues.

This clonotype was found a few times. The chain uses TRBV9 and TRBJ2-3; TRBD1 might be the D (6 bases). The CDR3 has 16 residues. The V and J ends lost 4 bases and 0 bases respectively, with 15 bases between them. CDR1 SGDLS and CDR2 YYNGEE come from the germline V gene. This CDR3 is CASSPGTLSSTDTQYF. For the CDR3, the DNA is TGTGCCAGCAGCCCCGGGACACTTAGTAGCACAGATACGCAGTATTTT.

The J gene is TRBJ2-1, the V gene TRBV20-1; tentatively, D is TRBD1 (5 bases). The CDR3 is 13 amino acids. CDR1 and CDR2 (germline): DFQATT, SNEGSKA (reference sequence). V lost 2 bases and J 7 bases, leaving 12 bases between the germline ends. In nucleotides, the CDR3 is TGCAGTGCTAGAAGGGGTTTCTGGAATGAGCAGTTCTTC. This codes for CSARRGFWNEQFF.

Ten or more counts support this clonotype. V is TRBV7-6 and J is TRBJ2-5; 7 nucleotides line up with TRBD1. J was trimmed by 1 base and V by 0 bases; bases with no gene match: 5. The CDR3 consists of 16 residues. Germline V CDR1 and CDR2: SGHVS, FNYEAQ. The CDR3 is CASSLAGTVPQETQYF. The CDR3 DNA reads TGTGCCAGCAGCTTAGCTGGGACAGTTCCCCAAGAGACCCAGTACTTC.

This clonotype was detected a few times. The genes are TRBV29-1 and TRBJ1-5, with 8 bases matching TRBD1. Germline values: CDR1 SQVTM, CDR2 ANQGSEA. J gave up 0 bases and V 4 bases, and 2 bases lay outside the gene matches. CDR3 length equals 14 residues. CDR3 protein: CSVATGDSNQPQHF. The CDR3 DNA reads TGCAGCGTTGCGACAGGGGATAGCAATCAGCCCCAGCATTTT.

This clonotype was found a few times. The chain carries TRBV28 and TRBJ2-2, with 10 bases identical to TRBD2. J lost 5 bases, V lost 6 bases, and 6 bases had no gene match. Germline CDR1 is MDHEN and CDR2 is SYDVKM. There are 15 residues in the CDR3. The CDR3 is CASSYLAGDTGELFF. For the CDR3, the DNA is TGTGCCAGCAGCTACCTAGCGGGAGATACCGGGGAGCTGTTTTTT.

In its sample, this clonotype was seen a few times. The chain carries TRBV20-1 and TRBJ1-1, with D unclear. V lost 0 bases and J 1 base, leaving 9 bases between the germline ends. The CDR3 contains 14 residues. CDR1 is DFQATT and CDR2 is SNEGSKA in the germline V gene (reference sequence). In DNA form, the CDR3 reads TGCAGTGCTAGAGAAAGTGCCAAGAACACTGAAGCTTTCTTT. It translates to CSARESAKNTEAFF.

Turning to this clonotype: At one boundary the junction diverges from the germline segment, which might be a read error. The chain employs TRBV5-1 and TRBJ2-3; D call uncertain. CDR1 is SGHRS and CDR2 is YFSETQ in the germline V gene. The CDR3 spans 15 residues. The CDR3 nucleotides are TGCGCCAGCAGCTTGCGGCAGTCCAGCACAGATACACAGTATTTT. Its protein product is CASSLRQSSTDTQYF.

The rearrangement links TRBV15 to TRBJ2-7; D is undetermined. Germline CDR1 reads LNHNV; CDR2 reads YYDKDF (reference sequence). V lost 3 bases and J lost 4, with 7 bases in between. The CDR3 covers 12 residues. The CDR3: CATSSGEYEQYF. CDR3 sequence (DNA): TGTGCCACCAGCAGTGGAGAATACGAGCAGTACTTC.

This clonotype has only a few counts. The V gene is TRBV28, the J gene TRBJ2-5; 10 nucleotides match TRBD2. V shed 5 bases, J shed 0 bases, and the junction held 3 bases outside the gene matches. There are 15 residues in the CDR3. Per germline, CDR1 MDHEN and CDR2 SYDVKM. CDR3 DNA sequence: TGTGCCAGCAGTGAGACTAGCGGGTACCAAGAGACCCAGTACTTC. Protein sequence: CASSETSGYQETQYF. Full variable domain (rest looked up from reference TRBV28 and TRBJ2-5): DVKVTQSSRYLVKRTGEKVFLECVQDMDHENMFWYRQDPGLGLRLIYFSYDVKMKEKGDIPEGYSVSREKKERFSLILESASTNQTSMYLCASSETSGYQETQYFGPGTRLLVL.

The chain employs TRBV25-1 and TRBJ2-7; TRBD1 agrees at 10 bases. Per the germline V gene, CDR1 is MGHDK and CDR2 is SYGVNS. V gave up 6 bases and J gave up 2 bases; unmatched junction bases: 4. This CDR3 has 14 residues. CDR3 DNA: TGTGCCAGCAGGACAGGGGGCCCTCCCTACGAGCAGTACTTC. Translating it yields CASRTGGPPYEQYF.

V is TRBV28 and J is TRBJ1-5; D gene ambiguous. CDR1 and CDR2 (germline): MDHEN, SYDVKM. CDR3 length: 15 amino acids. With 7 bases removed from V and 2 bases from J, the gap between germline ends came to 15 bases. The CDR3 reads CASTLRGFGNQPQHF. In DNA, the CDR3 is TGTGCCAGCACCCTGCGGGGTTTTGGCAATCAGCCCCAGCATTTT.

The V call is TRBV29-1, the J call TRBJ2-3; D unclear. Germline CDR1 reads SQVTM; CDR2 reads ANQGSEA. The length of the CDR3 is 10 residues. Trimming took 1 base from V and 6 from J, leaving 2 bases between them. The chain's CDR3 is CSVEGDTQYF. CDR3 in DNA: TGCAGCGTTGAAGGGGATACGCAGTATTTT.